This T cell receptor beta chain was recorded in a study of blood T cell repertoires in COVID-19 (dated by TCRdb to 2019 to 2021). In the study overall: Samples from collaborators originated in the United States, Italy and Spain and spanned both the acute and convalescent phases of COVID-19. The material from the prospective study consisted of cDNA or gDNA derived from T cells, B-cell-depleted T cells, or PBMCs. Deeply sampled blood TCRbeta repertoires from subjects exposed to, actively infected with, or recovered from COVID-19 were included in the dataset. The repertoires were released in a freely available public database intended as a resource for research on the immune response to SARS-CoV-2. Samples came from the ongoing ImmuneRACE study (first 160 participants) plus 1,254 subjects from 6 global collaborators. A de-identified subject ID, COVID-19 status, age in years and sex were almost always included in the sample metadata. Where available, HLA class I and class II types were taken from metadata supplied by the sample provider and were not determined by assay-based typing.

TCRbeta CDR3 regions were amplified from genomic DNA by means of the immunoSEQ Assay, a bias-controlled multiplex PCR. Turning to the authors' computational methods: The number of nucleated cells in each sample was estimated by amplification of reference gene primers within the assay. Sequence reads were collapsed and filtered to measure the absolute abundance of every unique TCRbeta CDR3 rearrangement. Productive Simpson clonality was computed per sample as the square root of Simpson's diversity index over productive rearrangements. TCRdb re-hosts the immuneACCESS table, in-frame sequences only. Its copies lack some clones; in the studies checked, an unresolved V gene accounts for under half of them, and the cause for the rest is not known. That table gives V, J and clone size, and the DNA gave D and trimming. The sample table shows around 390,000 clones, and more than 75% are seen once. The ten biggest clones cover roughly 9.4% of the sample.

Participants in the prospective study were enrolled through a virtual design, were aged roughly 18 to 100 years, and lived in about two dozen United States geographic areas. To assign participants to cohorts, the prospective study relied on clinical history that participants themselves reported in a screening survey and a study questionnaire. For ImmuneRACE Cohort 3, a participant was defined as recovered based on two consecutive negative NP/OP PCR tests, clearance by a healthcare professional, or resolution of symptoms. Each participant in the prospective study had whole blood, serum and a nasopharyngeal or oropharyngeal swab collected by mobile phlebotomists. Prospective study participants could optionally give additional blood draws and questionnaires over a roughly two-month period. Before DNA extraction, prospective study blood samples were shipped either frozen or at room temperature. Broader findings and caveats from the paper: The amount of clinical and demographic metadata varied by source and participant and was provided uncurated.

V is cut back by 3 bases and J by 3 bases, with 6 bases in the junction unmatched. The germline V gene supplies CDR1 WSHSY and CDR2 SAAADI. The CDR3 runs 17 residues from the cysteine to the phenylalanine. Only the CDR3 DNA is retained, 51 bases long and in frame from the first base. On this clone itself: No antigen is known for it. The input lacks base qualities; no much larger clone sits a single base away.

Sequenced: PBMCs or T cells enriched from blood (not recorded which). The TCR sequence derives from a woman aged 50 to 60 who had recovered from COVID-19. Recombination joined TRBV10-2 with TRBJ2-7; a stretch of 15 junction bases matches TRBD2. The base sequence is TGCGCCAGCAGTGACCTGGGACTAGCGGGGGGCGACTACGAGCAGTACTTC. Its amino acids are CASSDLGLAGGDYEQYF.